Presented here are 14 T cell receptor beta chains from one specimen sequenced in a study of blood T cell repertoires in COVID-19. Libraries were prepared by immunoSEQ multiplex PCR; TCRdb keeps only in-frame clonotypes and omits some of them. Of some 96,000 clones listed, about 85% are singletons. Sequences were obtained from peripheral blood. The receptors were sampled from a human donor in a cohort sampled during active COVID-19.

The chain's CDR3 is CATSRGDRGRSIYTIYF. Written as DNA, the CDR3 is TGTGCCACCAGCAGAGGGGACAGGGGGCGAAGTATTTACACCATATATTTT. The chain recombines TRBV15 with TRBJ1-3; 12 positions agree with TRBD1. Germline lookup yields CDR1 LNHNV and CDR2 YYDKDF (reference sequence). The V and J ends lost 1 base and 8 bases, in that order; junction bases with no gene match: 9. This CDR3 is built from 17 residues.

CDR3 in amino acids: CASSLAPGTQYF. CDR3 DNA: TGTGCCAGCAGCTTGGCGCCAGGAACGCAGTATTTT. The J gene is TRBJ2-3, the V gene TRBV11-2; D remains unclear. Germline values: CDR1 SGHAT, CDR2 FQNNGV. The CDR3 consists of 12 residues. The V gene lost 3 bases and the J gene lost 9 bases, with 10 bases spanning the gap.

In its sample, this clone ranks as hyperexpanded. The CDR3 protein is CASSQTSGGAQETQYF. CDR3 nucleotide sequence: TGCGCCAGCAGCCAAACTAGCGGGGGGGCCCAGGAGACCCAGTACTTC. The chain has TRBV4-1 and TRBJ2-5; 13 positions match TRBD2. J was trimmed by 5 bases and V by 2 bases; bases with no gene match: 5. The germline CDR1 and CDR2 sequences are MGHRA and YSYEKL. The CDR3 covers 16 residues.

The chain recombines TRBV6-6 with TRBJ1-2; D gene ambiguous. Trimming took 0 bases from V and 2 from J, leaving 7 bases between them. Germline values: CDR1 MNHNY, CDR2 SVGAGI (reference sequence). The CDR3 runs 14 residues. The CDR3 reads CASSYSNSNYGYTF. CDR3 in DNA: TGTGCCAGCAGTTACTCTAACAGCAACTATGGCTACACCTTC.

This chain joins TRBV5-6 and TRBJ1-2; 11 nucleotides line up with TRBD1. J was trimmed by 8 bases and V by 2 bases; bases with no gene match: 8. The CDR3 spans 15 residues. Germline V CDR1 and CDR2: SGHDT, YYEEEE. The CDR3 DNA reads TGTGCCAGCAGCTTCCGGGGACAGGGGGTTGGCGGCTACACCTTC. It specifies CASSFRGQGVGGYTF.

This clone was detected many times. This chain uses TRBV11-3 with TRBJ2-1; D not resolved. Germline values: CDR1 SGHNT, CDR2 YENEEA. CDR3 length: 12 residues. The V end was cut by 1 base, the J end by 5 bases, with 3 bases between. In nucleotides, the CDR3 is TGTGCCAGCAGCTTAGGAGACAATGAGCAGTTCTTC. It translates to CASSLGDNEQFF.

This clone was seen just once. The CDR3 bases are TGTGCCAGCAGTTCCGGACAGGGGAGCGTATACAATGAGCAGTTCTTC. It is translated as CASSSGQGSVYNEQFF. The V and J genes are TRBV6-5 and TRBJ2-1; 9 nucleotides align to TRBD1. The germline gives CDR1 MNHEY, CDR2 SVGAGI. The V segment lost 4 bases and the J segment 4 bases; nucleotides outside the gene matches: 8. The CDR3 contains 16 residues.

The rearrangement links TRBV3-1 (or the pseudogene TRBV3-2) to TRBJ2-2, with TRBD2 as a possible D gene (6 bases). The germline CDR1 and CDR2 sequences are LGHDT and YNNKEL (reference sequence). The CDR3 has 14 amino acids. V was cut by 4 bases and J by 14 bases, with 20 bases left in between. This chain's CDR3 is CASSPRDSSEVLFF. The CDR3 DNA reads TGTGCCAGCAGCCCCCGGGACTCTTCAGAGGTCCTGTTTTTT.

V gene TRBV7-9 combines with J gene TRBJ2-7; D tentatively fits TRBD1 or TRBD2 (5 bases each). The CDR3 loop spans 13 amino acids. CDR1 SEHNR and CDR2 FQNEAQ come from the germline V gene (reference sequence). V lost 5 bases and J lost 6, with 14 bases in between. CDR3 amino acids: CASSVGVTSEQYF. The CDR3, as DNA: TGTGCCAGCAGCGTAGGGGTTACTAGCGAGCAGTACTTC.

This clone was seen a handful of times. CDR3 region: CASRLSESYEQYF. CDR3 bases: TGTGCCAGCAGACTTAGCGAATCCTACGAGCAGTACTTC. This chain connects TRBV27 to TRBJ2-7; D is perhaps TRBD2 (5 bases). Trimming shortened V by 6 bases and J by 1 base, and 10 bases separated the two germline ends. The CDR3 has 13 amino acids. Germline loops: CDR1 MNHEY, CDR2 SMNVEV (reference sequence).

The chain links TRBV11-2 to TRBJ1-1, with D tentatively TRBD1 (5 bases). This CDR3 is built from 13 residues. Trimming took off 7 bases at V and 1 base at J, with 10 bases between the two ends. Germline CDR1 is SGHAT and CDR2 is FQNNGV. The CDR3 loop reads CASTYTGNTEAFF. The CDR3 DNA sequence: TGTGCCAGCACCTATACAGGGAACACTGAAGCTTTCTTT.

The chain is built from TRBV7-9 and TRBJ1-4, with D perhaps TRBD1 (5 bases). This CDR3 has 18 amino acids. V lost 5 bases and J 0 bases, leaving 19 bases between the germline ends. Germline V lookup: CDR1 SEHNR, CDR2 FQNEAQ (reference sequence). CDR3 in amino acids: CASSPIRQPAATNEKLFF. As DNA, the CDR3 is TGTGCCAGCAGCCCCATTCGACAGCCCGCTGCAACTAATGAAAAACTGTTTTTT.

The chain has TRBV7-2 and TRBJ1-5, with 10 bases that match TRBD1. The CDR3 is 15 residues long. V was clipped by 5 bases and J by 2 bases; unmatched bases: 3. Germline V lookup: CDR1 SGHTA, CDR2 FQGNSA. The CDR3 DNA reads TGTGCCAGCAGCGTGGGACAGGGGCGCAATCAGCCCCAGCATTTT. Its protein is CASSVGQGRNQPQHF.

The chain is built from TRBV9 and TRBJ1-6; weak D call: TRBD1 (5 bases). Per germline, CDR1 SGDLS and CDR2 YYNGEE. V was shortened by 3 bases and J by 1 base, with 17 bases between the two germline ends. This CDR3 comprises 18 residues. Here the CDR3 reads CASSAQPSGVSYNSPLHF. The CDR3 DNA follows: TGTGCCAGCAGCGCCCAACCGTCGGGGGTATCCTATAATTCACCCCTCCACTTT.